Described below is a single T cell receptor (beta chain) sequence and its context. What it binds is not known. Isolated per sample were at least 7 million PBMCs. This entry is derived from a study of blood T cells in healthy people across ages. General observations from the study: Naive CD4+ cell counts and diversity both ran higher in long-lived than in aged donors. PBMC samples, being unsorted, prevented any conclusive comparison of naive and antigen-experienced cells.

From germline, CDR1 is SGDLS and CDR2 YYNGEE. This CDR3 is 12 amino acids long. V dropped 0 bases and J dropped 11 bases, with 11 bases sitting between them. With a J-beta primer mix and a sample-barcoded 5' primer, a second PCR ran about 6 to 11 cycles. TCRdb reprocessed the 5' RACE reads via MiXCR and lists one record per CDR3 protein. The data hold more than 700,000 distinct CDR3 sequences, with roughly 53% observed a single time. This receptor was obtained from an elderly man in good health. Input material: blood. V gene TRBV9 combines with J gene TRBJ2-5; D gene unclear. DNA for the CDR3: TGTGCCAGCAGCGTAGGCGTGAATGAGCAGTACTTC. Translated: CASSVGVNEQYF.